One sample yielded the 22 T cell receptor beta chains listed below, sequenced in a study of blood T cell repertoires in COVID-19 (dated by TCRdb to the early 2020s). Libraries were constructed by the immunoSEQ multiplex PCR assay. Here the immuneACCESS table is served through TCRdb, limited to in-frame sequences with V and J called. Missing clones are a known gap in these copies; in checked studies unresolved V genes cover under half, and the rest lacks a known reason. In this sample the table shows roughly 260,000 clones, approximately 90% of which occur a single time. The ten largest clonotypes hold 0.95% to 1.5% of the sample. Sample: PBMCs or T cells enriched from blood (not recorded which). The receptors were gathered from a human donor in a cohort exposed to, infected with or recovered from COVID-19 (not recorded which). The donor label of this sample is uncertain.

Only a few counts were recorded for this clone. This chain links TRBV6-5 with TRBJ2-7; 10 bases match TRBD2. This CDR3 region has 15 residues. V was pared by 0 bases and J by 5 bases, with 4 bases of the junction left unmatched. From germline, CDR1 is MNHEY and CDR2 SVGAGI. This CDR3 reads CASSYSSSGGHEQYF. CDR3 coding DNA: TGTGCCAGCAGTTACTCGTCTAGCGGGGGCCACGAGCAGTACTTC.

The gene calls are TRBV18 and TRBJ2-7; 8 nucleotides agree with TRBD1. J gave up 3 bases and V 5 bases, and 9 bases lay outside the gene matches. Germline V gene data show CDR1 as KGHSH and CDR2 as LQKENI. This CDR3 comprises 15 residues. CDR3 sequence (DNA): TGTGCCAGCTCATTCTTGGGGACAGGCGTCTACGAGCAGTACTTC. The encoded protein is CASSFLGTGVYEQYF.

The rearrangement links TRBV4-1 to TRBJ2-3, with 9 bases identical to TRBD2. This CDR3 has 18 amino acids. Germline V gene sequence: CDR1 MGHRA, CDR2 YSYEKL. Trimming took 3 bases from V and 2 from J; bases not matched to a gene: 12. CDR3 nucleotide sequence: TGCGCCAGCAGCCAGAACGCGGGGGGGTATTCCCCCACAGATACGCAGTATTTT. As protein: CASSQNAGGYSPTDTQYF.

CDR3 loop: CASSLIGDGYTF. The CDR3 coding sequence is TGTGCCAGCAGCTTAATAGGGGATGGCTACACCTTC. V and J are TRBV7-9 and TRBJ1-2; tentatively, D is TRBD1 (5 bases). The CDR3 runs 12 residues. Germline V gene lookup returns CDR1 SEHNR and CDR2 FQNEAQ (reference sequence). The V and J ends lost 2 bases and 6 bases respectively, with 7 bases between them.

The chain has TRBV29-1 and TRBJ1-2; maybe TRBD1 (6 bases). Germline CDR1 and CDR2: SQVTM and ANQGSEA. This CDR3 comprises 11 residues. Trimming shortened V by 7 bases and J by 11 bases, and 17 bases separated the two germline ends. CDR3 residues: CSAIPGQIYTF. The DNA of the CDR3 is TGCAGCGCAATTCCGGGACAAATTTACACCTTC.

The chain employs TRBV6-2 or TRBV6-3 and TRBJ2-7, with TRBD2 as a possible D gene (6 bases). CDR1 is MNHEY and CDR2 is SVGEGT in the germline V gene. The CDR3 consists of 20 residues. V was trimmed by 2 bases and J by 2 bases, leaving 28 bases between them. The DNA of the CDR3 is TGTGCCAGCAGTTACGAATTCTTGACCCGGGAGCAGATCGATCCCTACGAGCAGTACTTC. Protein sequence: CASSYEFLTREQIDPYEQYF.

The rearrangement links TRBV7-2 to TRBJ1-2; D might be TRBD1 (6 bases). Trimming pared 2 bases from V and 2 bases from J, leaving 12 bases between. The CDR3 consists of 15 residues. Per the germline V gene, CDR1 is SGHTA and CDR2 is FQGNSA. The CDR3 sequence is CASSLQTGLNYGYTF. CDR3 sequence (DNA): TGTGCCAGCAGCTTACAGACAGGTTTGAACTATGGCTACACCTTC.

The chain is built from TRBV13 and TRBJ2-7; no clear D. Germline CDR1 and CDR2: PRHDT and FYEKMQ (reference sequence). The V end was cut by 4 bases, the J end by 1 base, with 8 bases between. CDR3 length: 13 amino acids. The CDR3 is CASSSSRSYEQYF. The CDR3 region has the DNA TGTGCCAGCAGCTCCTCCAGGTCCTACGAGCAGTACTTC.

The chain carries TRBV28 and TRBJ1-2; weak D call: TRBD1 (5 bases). This CDR3 has 13 amino acids. V shed 4 bases and J shed 5 bases, with 11 bases lying between them. CDR1 and CDR2 (germline): MDHEN, SYDVKM. The CDR3 nucleotides read TGTGCCAGCAGTTCCCCGGGACTTTATGGCTACACCTTC. The encoded protein is CASSSPGLYGYTF.

In the case of this clone: This may be a read error: a much more frequent sequence differs by one nucleotide. Different DNA sequences within this sample yield the same CDR3. The chain employs TRBV10-1 and TRBJ1-1; 7 nucleotides agree with TRBD1. Per the germline V gene, CDR1 is WNHNN and CDR2 is SYGVQD (reference sequence). The CDR3 length is 13 residues. V lost 6 bases and J lost 0; bases outside the gene matches: 1. The CDR3 sequence is CASRTGLNTEAFF. CDR3 in DNA: TGCGCCAGCAGGACAGGGTTGAACACTGAAGCTTTCTTT.

This chain links TRBV30 with TRBJ2-7, with 7 bases lining up with TRBD1. This CDR3 spans 14 amino acids. V was clipped by 2 bases and J by 5 bases; unmatched bases: 9. Germline CDR1 reads GTSNPN; CDR2 reads SVGIG (reference sequence). CDR3 DNA: TGTGCCTGGAGTTTTCCACAGGGGTTCCACGAGCAGTACTTC. This encodes CAWSFPQGFHEQYF.

This chain connects TRBV27 to TRBJ2-7; perhaps TRBD1 as D (6 bases). Germline V gene lookup returns CDR1 MNHEY and CDR2 SMNVEV (reference sequence). CDR3 length: 12 residues. The V and J ends lost 2 bases and 5 bases respectively, with 7 bases between them. Written as DNA, the CDR3 is TGTGCCAGCAGTTTAACAGGGAACGAGCAGTACTTC. Its translation: CASSLTGNEQYF.

The J gene is TRBJ2-1, the V gene TRBV18, with 9 nucleotides matching TRBD2. This CDR3 region has 16 residues. Germline V lookup: CDR1 KGHSH, CDR2 LQKENI. The trim removed 0 bases at V and 10 bases at J, leaving 10 bases unmatched. CDR3 loop: CASSPPSSGGPKEQFF. The CDR3, as DNA: TGTGCCAGCTCACCACCGAGCAGCGGGGGGCCGAAAGAGCAGTTCTTC.

The chain carries TRBV4-1 and TRBJ1-6; TRBD1 matches 8 bases. Unmatched junction bases numbered 11, after V lost 6 bases and J lost 10 bases. CDR1 is MGHRA and CDR2 is YSYEKL in the germline V gene. The CDR3 sequence is 15 residues long. The DNA for the CDR3 is TGCGCCAGCAGGATAATCGGACAGGGTCGATCACCCCTCCACTTT. Amino acids: CASRIIGQGRSPLHF.

The V and J genes are TRBV12-5 and TRBJ1-6; maybe TRBD1 (5 bases). The germline gives CDR1 LGHNT, CDR2 FRNRAP. The CDR3 covers 14 residues. V lost 2 bases and J lost 10, with 12 bases in between. The CDR3 here is CASGLSGEESPLHF. The CDR3 region has the DNA TGTGCTAGTGGTTTGTCGGGGGAGGAATCACCCCTCCACTTT.

The chain combines TRBV27 with TRBJ2-7, with TRBD1 matching over 7 bases. V shed 4 bases and J 3 bases; nucleotides not matched to a gene: 3. This CDR3 spans 13 amino acids. Germline CDR1 is MNHEY and CDR2 is SMNVEV (reference sequence). CDR3 amino acids: CASSWSGGYEQYF. The DNA for the CDR3 is TGTGCCAGCAGTTGGTCAGGGGGCTACGAGCAGTACTTC.

This sequence joins TRBV12-5 and TRBJ1-2; D perhaps matches TRBD1 (6 bases). This CDR3 is built from 15 residues. Deletions cut 4 bases from V and 4 bases from J, with 16 bases between. The V gene's germline CDR1 is LGHNT and CDR2 FRNRAP. The CDR3 nucleotides read TGTGCTAGTGGTTCCCCCGGACAGTATGGCTATGGCTACACCTTC. Amino acids: CASGSPGQYGYGYTF.

This chain connects TRBV3-1 (or the pseudogene TRBV3-2) to TRBJ2-5, with 9 positions matching TRBD1. This CDR3 spans 15 amino acids. Germline V CDR1 and CDR2: LGHDT, YNNKEL (reference sequence). The trim removed 2 bases at V and 4 bases at J, leaving 5 bases unmatched. CDR3 nucleotide sequence: TGTGCCAGCAGCCAATCCGGGACAGGGATAGAGACCCAGTACTTC. Residues: CASSQSGTGIETQYF.

V is TRBV18 and J is TRBJ2-2; 9 bases align to TRBD1. Germline V lookup: CDR1 KGHSH, CDR2 LQKENI. The CDR3 loop spans 15 amino acids. The junction had 2 bases not matched to a gene; V was cut back by 2 bases and J by 4 bases. In DNA, the CDR3 is TGTGCCAGCTCACCAACGGGACAGGGCACCGGGGAGCTGTTTTTT. The encoded protein is CASSPTGQGTGELFF. The full variable domain, in which reference TRBV18 and TRBJ2-2 provide the parts outside the CDR3, is NAGVMQNPRHLVRRRGQEARLRCSPMKGHSHVYWYRQLPEEGLKFMVYLQKENIIDESGMPKERFSAEFPKEGPSILRIQQVVRGDSAAYFCASSPTGQGTGELFFGEGSRLTVL.

This CDR3 reads CASSSAVTGTEKLFF. The CDR3 DNA follows: TGTGCCAGCAGTTCCGCAGTGACAGGGACTGAAAAACTGTTTTTT. V gene TRBV6-2 or TRBV6-3 combines with J gene TRBJ1-4; 7 nucleotides match TRBD1. Germline CDR1 and CDR2: MNHEY and SVGEGT. The CDR3 totals 15 residues. J gave up 7 bases and V 4 bases, and 9 bases lay outside the gene matches.

Only one count was recorded for this clone. The chain couples TRBV5-6 to TRBJ2-7; no clear D. Per germline, CDR1 SGHDT and CDR2 YYEEEE. Trimming took 2 bases from V and 0 from J, leaving 3 bases between them. This CDR3 is 12 amino acids long. CDR3 DNA: TGTGCCAGCAGCTTCAGCTCCTACGAGCAGTACTTC. Its protein is CASSFSSYEQYF. Drawing the rest from reference TRBV5-6 and TRBJ2-7, the complete variable domain is DAGVTQSPTHLIKTRGQQVTLRCSPKSGHDTVSWYQQALGQGPQFIFQYYEEEERQRGNFPDRFSGHQFPNYSSELNVNALLLGDSALYLCASSFSSYEQYFGPGTRLTVT.

The chain combines TRBV4-1 with TRBJ1-1, with 12 nucleotides matching TRBD1. Germline assignment: CDR1 MGHRA and CDR2 YSYEKL. J gave up 4 bases and V 4 bases, and 7 bases lay outside the gene matches. The CDR3 covers 16 residues. In DNA, the CDR3 is TGCGCCAGCAGCCCGGGACAGGGGGCTGGAGGCACTGAAGCTTTCTTT. Residues: CASSPGQGAGGTEAFF.